Listed here are 17 T cell receptor beta chains from one sample, sequenced in a study of cytomegalovirus exposure and HLA in healthy donors. Amplification used 60 Vbeta primers and 13 Jbeta primers. Clones were sequenced by immunoSEQ multiplex PCR, and TCRdb holds only the in-frame ones, with some missing. The repertoire holds about 120,000 clones, with approximately 75% as singletons. The sample consisted of PBMCs. These receptors were obtained from a man aged 25 to 40 in good health and CMV-seronegative.

The gene calls are TRBV27 and TRBJ2-4; D is perhaps TRBD1 (5 bases). The V gene's germline CDR1 is MNHEY and CDR2 SMNVEV (reference sequence). CDR3 length equals 13 residues. Deletions cut 5 bases from V and 5 bases from J, with 10 bases between. In nucleotides, the CDR3 is TGTGCCAGCAGTCCTCTGACAGAAAACATTCAGTACTTC. Protein: CASSPLTENIQYF.

The chain recombines TRBV15 with TRBJ2-7, with TRBD1 as a possible D gene (5 bases). The CDR3 is made up of 16 amino acids. Trimming shortened V by 0 bases and J by 2 bases, and 14 bases separated the two germline ends. The germline gives CDR1 LNHNV, CDR2 YYDKDF (reference sequence). Here the CDR3 DNA reads TGTGCCACCAGCAGAGATAGGGGTGCCTTACCCTACGAGCAGTACTTC. Translation gives CATSRDRGALPYEQYF.

A word on this clone: At the DNA level, this CDR3 is encoded by other sequences in the same sample as well. CDR3 sequence reads: CASSLDAGYYNEQFF. The CDR3 bases are TGTGCCAGCAGCTTGGATGCAGGGTACTACAATGAGCAGTTCTTC. V gene TRBV5-6 combines with J gene TRBJ2-1; a weak D match, TRBD1 (5 bases). Looked up from germline, CDR1 is SGHDT and CDR2 is YYEEEE. This CDR3 comprises 15 residues. The V gene lost 0 bases and the J gene lost 3 bases, with 10 bases spanning the gap.

V gene TRBV13 combines with J gene TRBJ2-7; 9 bases fit TRBD1. The length of the CDR3 is 14 residues. V lost 3 bases to trimming and J lost 5 bases; unmatched junction nucleotides: 5. In germline, CDR1 is PRHDT, CDR2 FYEKMQ (reference sequence). The CDR3 sequence is CASSLHRGLDEQYF. The CDR3 nucleotides are TGTGCCAGCAGCTTGCACAGGGGGCTGGACGAGCAGTACTTC.

V usage is TRBV4-1 and J usage is TRBJ2-5; tentatively, D is TRBD2 (6 bases). The germline V and J ends were trimmed by 4 bases and 4 bases, with 16 bases remaining between them. CDR3 size: 15 residues. Germline CDR1 MGHRA, CDR2 YSYEKL. CDR3 sequence: CASSPGTLGGETQYF. In DNA, the CDR3 is TGCGCCAGCAGCCCCGGGACCCTGGGAGGAGAGACCCAGTACTTC.

The gene calls are TRBV19 and TRBJ2-3; TRBD1 matches 12 bases. CDR1 and CDR2 from the germline V gene are LNHDA and SQIVND (reference sequence). Trimming removed 0 bases from V and 4 bases from J; junction bases left unmatched: 5. The CDR3 runs to 17 residues. The CDR3 region is CASSIDPGQGAPDTQYF. DNA of the CDR3: TGTGCCAGTAGTATAGATCCGGGACAGGGGGCCCCAGATACGCAGTATTTT.

This chain connects TRBV19 to TRBJ1-4; a weak D match, TRBD1 (6 bases). This CDR3 has 14 residues. The germline gives CDR1 LNHDA, CDR2 SQIVND (reference sequence). Trimming stripped 10 bases from V and 8 bases from J, with 20 bases between. Here the CDR3 reads CATAQGVGSEKLFF. In DNA, the CDR3 is TGTGCCACAGCACAGGGAGTGGGTAGCGAAAAACTGTTTTTT. The entire variable domain, with the rest obtained from reference TRBV19 and TRBJ1-4, is as follows: DGGITQSPKYLFRKEGQNVTLSCEQNLNHDAMYWYRQDPGQGLRLIYYSQIVNDFQKGDIAEGYSVSREKKESFPLTVTSAQKNPTAFYLCATAQGVGSEKLFFGSGTQLSVL.

The chain carries TRBV4-1 and TRBJ2-7; a weak D match, TRBD1 (7 bases). CDR1 and CDR2 from the germline V gene are MGHRA and YSYEKL. The V end was cut by 3 bases, the J end by 5 bases, with 14 bases between. The CDR3 is 14 residues long. The CDR3 sequence is CASSHPGGGNEQYF. The CDR3 DNA reads as TGCGCCAGCAGCCACCCCGGAGGGGGCAACGAGCAGTACTTC.

The CDR3 protein is CASSLRPARGFYGYTF. The CDR3 DNA reads as TGTGCCAGCAGCTTACGACCCGCCAGGGGATTCTATGGCTACACCTTC. This sequence joins TRBV7-8 and TRBJ1-2; D may be TRBD1 (6 bases). The V and J ends lost 2 bases and 4 bases respectively, with 17 bases between them. In germline, CDR1 is SGHVS, CDR2 FQNEAQ. The CDR3 loop spans 16 amino acids.

The chain combines TRBV7-9 with TRBJ1-2; 10 positions agree with TRBD1. The germline V gene encodes CDR1 SEHNR and CDR2 FQNEAQ (reference sequence). J lost 8 bases, V lost 5 bases, and 11 bases had no gene match. The CDR3 runs to 15 residues. The CDR3 sequence: CASSPSRDRGVGYTF. For the CDR3, the DNA is TGTGCCAGCAGCCCCAGCCGGGACAGGGGTGTCGGCTACACCTTC.

This chain connects TRBV6-5 to TRBJ2-2, with TRBD1 as a possible D gene (6 bases). Germline-derived CDR1 and CDR2 are MNHEY and SVGAGI. The V gene lost 7 bases and the J gene lost 2 bases, with 11 bases spanning the gap. This CDR3 contains 14 residues. The chain's CDR3 is CASTRDTNTGELFF. The CDR3 bases are TGTGCCAGCACCCGGGACACAAACACCGGGGAGCTGTTTTTT.

The chain recombines TRBV9 with TRBJ2-5; 10 bases map to TRBD2. The V gene's germline CDR1 is SGDLS and CDR2 YYNGEE. The CDR3 contains 16 residues. V lost 1 base, J lost 1 base, and 4 bases stayed unmatched. The CDR3 coding sequence is TGTGCCAGCAGCGTATATGCTAGCGGGGGCCAAGAGACCCAGTACTTC. Translation: CASSVYASGGQETQYF.

The CDR3 spells CASSFRGGSGEQYF. CDR3 bases: TGTGCCAGCAGTTTCCGGGGGGGCTCAGGAGAGCAGTACTTC. The gene calls are TRBV27 and TRBJ2-7, with 8 bases aligning to TRBD2. CDR3 length: 14 residues. Germline V CDR1 and CDR2: MNHEY, SMNVEV (reference sequence). V gave up 3 bases and J gave up 7 bases; unmatched junction bases: 8.

J is TRBJ2-1 and V is TRBV19; D is unresolved. CDR3 length equals 12 residues. Trimming stripped 6 bases from V and 9 bases from J, with 12 bases between. The V gene's germline CDR1 is LNHDA and CDR2 SQIVND (reference sequence). The CDR3 here is CASSPRFSEQFF. The CDR3 region has the DNA TGTGCCAGTAGCCCTCGGTTTTCTGAGCAGTTCTTC.

The chain couples TRBV5-8 to TRBJ1-1; 10 nucleotides line up with TRBD1. Germline CDR1 is SGHTS and CDR2 is YDEGEE. With V trimmed by 4 bases and J by 7 bases, 10 bases remained unmatched. The CDR3 extends over 15 amino acids. The CDR3 coding sequence is TGTGCCAGCAGCCAACAGAGACAGGGGGCCGGTGAAGCTTTCTTT. Translated, it gives CASSQQRQGAGEAFF.

V gene TRBV11-3 combines with J gene TRBJ1-1, with D maybe TRBD1 (6 bases). Germline CDR1 reads SGHNT; CDR2 reads YENEEA. V gave up 3 bases and J gave up 3 bases, with 8 bases separating them. This CDR3 is built from 13 residues. As DNA, the CDR3 is TGTGCCAGCAGCTTTGAGGGGGACACTGAAGCTTTCTTT. This codes for CASSFEGDTEAFF.

The chain combines TRBV10-3 with TRBJ2-1, with D uncertain. This CDR3 spans 14 amino acids. Germline V gene data show CDR1 as ENHRY and CDR2 as SYGVKD. V lost 10 bases to trimming and J lost 5 bases, with 18 bases between them. The CDR3 here is CATAPGFVNNEQFF. CDR3 in DNA: TGTGCCACCGCCCCAGGTTTTGTGAACAATGAGCAGTTCTTC.